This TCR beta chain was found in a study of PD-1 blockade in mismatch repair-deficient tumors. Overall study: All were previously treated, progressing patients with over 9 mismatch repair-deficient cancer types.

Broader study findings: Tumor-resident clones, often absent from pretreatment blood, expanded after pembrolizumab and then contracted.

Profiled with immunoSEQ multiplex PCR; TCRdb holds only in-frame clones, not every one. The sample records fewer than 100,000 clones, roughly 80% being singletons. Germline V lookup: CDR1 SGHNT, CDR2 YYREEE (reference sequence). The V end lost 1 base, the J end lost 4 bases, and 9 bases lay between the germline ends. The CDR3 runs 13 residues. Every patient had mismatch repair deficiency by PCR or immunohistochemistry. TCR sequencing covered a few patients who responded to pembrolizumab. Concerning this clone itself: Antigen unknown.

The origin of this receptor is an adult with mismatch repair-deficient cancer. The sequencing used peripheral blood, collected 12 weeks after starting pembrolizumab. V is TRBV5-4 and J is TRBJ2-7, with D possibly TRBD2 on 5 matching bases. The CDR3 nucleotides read TGTGCCAGCAGCTTGCGGGATACGTACGAGCAGTACTTC. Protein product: CASSLRDTYEQYF.